The rows below give T cell receptor beta chains drawn from one sample of a study of cytomegalovirus exposure and HLA in healthy donors. Clones were read by immunoSEQ multiplex PCR, and TCRdb kept only the in-frame ones, dropping some. The table has 120,000 or so clones, more than 75% seen once. Sequenced input: PBMCs. The origin of the receptors is a woman under 40 in good health and CMV-seropositive. The CDR3 runs from the conserved cysteine through the conserved F or W. The D gene is left open where the match is weak. Clone sizes are given selectively: once, few, many, or a class where the clone is expanded.

V gene	D gene	clone size	J gene	CDR3 protein	CDR3 DNA
TRBV9	-	-	TRBJ1-1	CASSVEGIGANTEAFF	TGTGCCAGCAGCGTAGAGGGGATAGGGGCGAACACTGAAGCTTTCTTT
TRBV2	-	-	TRBJ1-1	CATKSEGNTEAFF	TGTGCCACTAAAAGTGAGGGGAACACTGAAGCTTTCTTT
TRBV14	-	once	TRBJ1-1	CASSQDNRQIGYTEAFF	TGTGCCAGCAGCCAAGACAATAGACAGATTGGTTACACTGAAGCTTTCTTT
TRBV2	TRBD2	-	TRBJ2-5	CASSGGSGGAEETQYF	TGTGCCAGCAGCGGGGGTAGCGGGGGGGCCGAAGAGACCCAGTACTTC
TRBV28	-	few	TRBJ1-3	CASSRSSGNTIYF	TGTGCCAGCAGCCGGTCCTCTGGAAACACCATATATTTT
TRBV18	-	-	TRBJ2-5	CASSPGGETQYF	TGTGCCAGCTCACCGGGGGGTGAGACCCAGTACTTC
TRBV7-2	-	-	TRBJ2-2	CASSLKHVGELFF	TGTGCCAGCAGCTTAAAACACGTCGGGGAGCTGTTTTTT
TRBV19	-	-	TRBJ1-4	CASTPRGGGEKLFF	TGTGCCAGTACCCCCCGGGGGGGAGGTGAAAAACTGTTTTTT
TRBV7-8	TRBD2	-	TRBJ2-6	CASSLGGGSGANVLTF	TGTGCCAGCAGCTTAGGGGGGGGCTCTGGGGCCAACGTCCTGACTTTC
TRBV6-6	TRBD2	-	TRBJ2-5	CASRDLAGERETQYF	TGTGCCAGCAGAGACCTAGCGGGGGAGAGGGAGACCCAGTACTTC
TRBV4-3	TRBD1	-	TRBJ1-2	CASSYQTGGSYGYTF	TGCGCCAGCAGCTATCAGACAGGGGGCAGCTATGGCTACACCTTC
TRBV11-3	TRBD2	-	TRBJ2-1	CASSSSLAGNNEQFF	TGTGCCAGCAGCTCTTCACTAGCGGGGAACAATGAGCAGTTCTTC
TRBV7-2	TRBD2	-	TRBJ2-5	CASSIAGGFGETQYF	TGTGCCAGCAGCATAGCGGGAGGGTTTGGGGAGACCCAGTACTTC
TRBV4-3	TRBD1	-	TRBJ2-3	CASSRVPQGNEDTQYF	TGCGCCAGCAGCCGAGTTCCACAGGGGAACGAGGATACGCAGTATTTT
TRBV29-1	TRBD1	-	TRBJ1-2	CSVAGQGANYGYTF	TGCAGCGTAGCCGGACAGGGAGCTAACTATGGCTACACCTTC
TRBV6-5	-	-	TRBJ2-3	CASSYKVREVPDTQYF	TGTGCCAGCAGTTACAAGGTCAGGGAGGTCCCAGATACGCAGTATTTT
TRBV10-3	TRBD1	-	TRBJ2-1	CATRTGGNNEQFF	TGTGCCACCAGGACAGGGGGTAACAATGAGCAGTTCTTC
TRBV4-1	-	once	TRBJ2-6	CASSQGGGRISSGANVLTF	TGCGCCAGCAGCCAAGGGGGGGGCAGGATTTCTTCTGGGGCCAACGTCCTGACTTTC
TRBV18	TRBD1	-	TRBJ1-4	CASSPIQQGVEKLFF	TGTGCCAGCTCACCAATCCAACAGGGGGTTGAAAAACTGTTTTTT
TRBV27	TRBD1	-	TRBJ1-5	CASSLGQGNQPQHF	TGTGCCAGCAGTTTGGGACAGGGCAATCAGCCCCAGCATTTT
TRBV6-4	TRBD2	-	TRBJ2-7	CASSGSGGHEQYF	TGTGCCAGCAGTGGGAGCGGGGGTCACGAGCAGTACTTC
TRBV7-9	TRBD1	-	TRBJ2-3	CASSLGTGRTDTQYF	TGTGCCAGCAGCTTAGGGACAGGGCGCACAGATACGCAGTATTTT
TRBV5-1	-	-	TRBJ1-2	CASSLAQVGGYTF	TGCGCCAGCAGCTTGGCGCAGGTAGGCGGCTACACCTTC
TRBV7-2	-	few	TRBJ1-4	CASSLERATNEKLFF	TGTGCCAGCAGCTTAGAGCGTGCAACTAATGAAAAACTGTTTTTT
TRBV7-2	-	few	TRBJ1-2	CASSLDRQVLYGYTF	TGTGCCAGCAGCTTAGATAGGCAGGTTCTCTATGGCTACACCTTC
TRBV19	TRBD1	-	TRBJ2-2	CASKSPRQGVIDTGELFF	TGTGCCAGTAAATCCCCCCGACAGGGGGTTATTGACACCGGGGAGCTGTTTTTT
TRBV5-1	-	-	TRBJ1-4	CASSLSGGSVNEKLFF	TGCGCCAGCAGCTTGTCTGGGGGCAGCGTCAATGAAAAACTGTTTTTT
TRBV7-6	-	-	TRBJ1-2	CASSLVDKGCGYTF	TGTGCCAGCAGCTTAGTGGACAAGGGCTGTGGCTACACCTTC
TRBV6-4	TRBD1	-	TRBJ1-6	CASREPGTASYNSPLHF	TGTGCCAGCAGAGAACCCGGGACAGCCAGTTATAATTCACCCCTCCACTTT
TRBV19	TRBD1	-	TRBJ1-2	CASSTITEGAAGYTF	TGTGCCAGTAGTACCATCACAGAGGGGGCCGCTGGCTACACCTTC
TRBV7-2	TRBD1	-	TRBJ1-2	CASSDGQAAFYGYTF	TGTGCCAGCAGCGACGGACAGGCCGCATTCTATGGCTACACCTTC
TRBV7-2	-	-	TRBJ1-1	CASSPGQGHTEAFF	TGTGCCAGCAGCCCAGGACAAGGCCACACTGAAGCTTTCTTT
TRBV7-9	TRBD1	-	TRBJ1-2	CASSYGTGGDDGYTF	TGTGCCAGCAGCTACGGGACAGGGGGCGACGATGGCTACACCTTC
TRBV28	TRBD1	-	TRBJ2-1	CATSGGPSSSYNEQFF	TGTGCCACCTCAGGGGGCCCTTCGAGCTCCTACAATGAGCAGTTCTTC
TRBV7-2	TRBD2	-	TRBJ2-2	CASSPSGPNTGELFF	TGTGCCAGCAGCCCTAGCGGACCGAACACCGGGGAGCTGTTTTTT
TRBV7-9	TRBD1	-	TRBJ1-3	CASSFGQAGNTIYF	TGTGCCAGCAGCTTCGGACAGGCTGGAAACACCATATATTTT
TRBV18	-	-	TRBJ2-7	CASSQGEEQYF	TGTGCCAGCTCACAGGGAGAGGAGCAGTACTTC
TRBV7-2	TRBD1	-	TRBJ1-2	CASSPNRGRGYGYTF	TGTGCCAGCAGCCCCAACAGGGGGCGGGGCTATGGCTACACCTTC
TRBV18	-	-	TRBJ1-2	CASSPRADRYHGYTF	TGTGCCAGCTCACCAAGGGCCGACAGGTACCATGGCTACACCTTC
TRBV4-3	-	-	TRBJ2-2	CASSQDQSGYTGELFF	TGCGCCAGCAGCCAAGATCAAAGCGGCTACACCGGGGAGCTGTTTTTT
TRBV11-2	TRBD1	-	TRBJ1-4	CASSTGQATNEKLFF	TGTGCCAGCAGCACCGGACAGGCAACTAATGAAAAACTGTTTTTT
TRBV5-1	TRBD2	-	TRBJ2-3	CASSLEASGSSTDTQYF	TGCGCCAGCAGCTTGGAGGCTAGCGGGTCTAGCACAGATACGCAGTATTTT
TRBV30	-	few	TRBJ1-5	CAWAPGYSNQPQHF	TGTGCCTGGGCCCCAGGCTATAGCAATCAGCCCCAGCATTTT
TRBV6-6	-	-	TRBJ2-7	CASSYSPYEQYF	TGTGCCAGCAGTTACTCCCCGTATGAGCAGTACTTC
TRBV19	-	-	TRBJ2-5	CASSEGQKETQYF	TGTGCCAGTAGTGAAGGACAGAAAGAGACCCAGTACTTC
TRBV5-6	-	-	TRBJ1-1	CASSFLGGPDTEAFF	TGTGCCAGCAGCTTCCTGGGAGGGCCGGACACTGAAGCTTTCTTT
TRBV6-4	TRBD2	-	TRBJ2-1	CASSGAGDGYNEQFF	TGTGCCAGCAGTGGAGCGGGAGATGGCTACAATGAGCAGTTCTTC
TRBV10-2	TRBD2	-	TRBJ2-2	CASSTGLAGGLNTGELFF	TGCGCCAGCAGTACGGGACTAGCGGGAGGATTGAACACCGGGGAGCTGTTTTTT
TRBV28	TRBD1	-	TRBJ2-2	CASRRTGGNTGELFF	TGTGCCAGCAGGAGGACAGGAGGGAACACCGGGGAGCTGTTTTTT
TRBV2	-	-	TRBJ1-6	CASSEEESTGPAPLHF	TGTGCCAGCAGTGAAGAGGAATCGACAGGCCCAGCACCCCTCCACTTT
TRBV30	-	-	TRBJ2-6	CAGDSSGANVLTF	TGTGCCGGAGACAGCTCTGGGGCCAACGTCCTGACTTTC
TRBV9	TRBD2	once	TRBJ2-1	CASSPGGTSGNEQFF	TGTGCCAGCAGCCCGGGCGGGACTAGCGGGAATGAGCAGTTCTTC
TRBV11-2	-	-	TRBJ1-2	CASSLGGANYGYTF	TGTGCCAGCAGCTTAGGGGGCGCTAACTATGGCTACACCTTC
TRBV18	-	-	TRBJ1-2	CASSSSAGEGGYTF	TGTGCCAGCTCATCATCAGCGGGGGAAGGAGGCTACACCTTC
TRBV6-4	TRBD2	once	TRBJ2-5	CASSVASGGTQYF	TGTGCCAGCAGTGTTGCTAGCGGGGGGACCCAGTACTTC
TRBV10-3	TRBD1	-	TRBJ2-3	CAITTDRKNYDTQYF	TGTGCCATCACTACGGACAGGAAGAATTATGATACGCAGTATTTT
TRBV18	-	-	TRBJ2-1	CASSPPNAGREQFF	TGTGCCAGCTCACCACCCAATGCAGGGCGCGAGCAGTTCTTC
TRBV7-2	-	-	TRBJ2-1	CASSLARAGQYNEQFF	TGTGCCAGCAGCTTAGCGCGCGCAGGGCAGTACAATGAGCAGTTCTTC
TRBV27	-	-	TRBJ1-1	CASSFGGRYTEAFF	TGTGCCAGCAGTTTTGGAGGGCGGTACACTGAAGCTTTCTTT
TRBV5-1	TRBD2	once	TRBJ2-3	CASSLFLAGVGGDTQYF	TGCGCCAGCAGCTTGTTCCTAGCGGGAGTAGGGGGAGATACGCAGTATTTT